This passage covers 18 T cell receptor beta chains from one sample sequenced in a study of graft-versus-host responses after intestinal transplantation. Here immunoSEQ multiplex PCR was the method, and the copy in TCRdb shows in-frame clones only, minus some. The sample shows about 94,000 clones, 75% to 95% of them seen only once. No antigen is known for these receptors. The material was unstimulated CD8+ T cells sorted from spleen or lymph node cells, obtained before intestinal transplant. The origin of the receptors is a human donor who received an intestinal transplant.

This chain connects TRBV10-2 to TRBJ2-2; TRBD2 is a possible D gene (6 bases). The germline gives CDR1 WSHSY, CDR2 SAAADI. The V end was cut by 10 bases, the J end by 3 bases, with 36 bases between. The CDR3 consists of 21 residues. The CDR3 coding sequence is TGCGCCACCCGAGTGTCAGGCGACACGGGGCCCGGGGGTGAATACACCGGGGAGCTGTTTTTT. This gives the protein CATRVSGDTGPGGEYTGELFF.

The J gene is TRBJ2-7, the V gene TRBV6-6, with 8 bases identical to TRBD1. CDR1 and CDR2 (germline): MNHNY, SVGAGI (reference sequence). With V trimmed by 4 bases and J by 0 bases, 2 bases remained unmatched. There are 14 residues in the CDR3. The CDR3, as DNA: TGTGCCAGCAGTTGGGGACAGGTCTCCTACGAGCAGTACTTC. Translating it yields CASSWGQVSYEQYF.

This chain connects TRBV25-1 to TRBJ2-1; D gene uncertain. Germline V lookup: CDR1 MGHDK, CDR2 SYGVNS. The CDR3 consists of 15 residues. V shed 6 bases and J shed 0 bases, with 12 bases lying between them. The CDR3 sequence: CASSDWKSSYNEQFF. Written as DNA, the CDR3 is TGTGCCAGCAGCGACTGGAAAAGCTCCTACAATGAGCAGTTCTTC.

The V and J genes are TRBV10-3 and TRBJ2-5, with D unresolved. Trimming shortened V by 0 bases and J by 4 bases, and 6 bases separated the two germline ends. CDR1 ENHRY and CDR2 SYGVKD come from the germline V gene. This CDR3 is built from 13 residues. The CDR3 sequence is CAISESSRETQYF. CDR3 DNA: TGTGCCATCAGTGAGTCCAGTCGAGAGACCCAGTACTTC.

This chain joins TRBV13 and TRBJ2-5; weak D call: TRBD2 (6 bases). Germline CDR1 PRHDT, CDR2 FYEKMQ (reference sequence). With 1 base removed from V and 5 bases from J, the gap between germline ends came to 14 bases. This CDR3 has 15 residues. The DNA of the CDR3 is TGTGCCAGCAGCTTAGCGGGGGACTCATTGGAGACCCAGTACTTC. This encodes CASSLAGDSLETQYF.

This rearrangement joins TRBV27 to TRBJ2-7; no definite D call. This CDR3 region has 13 residues. The V end was cut by 5 bases, the J end by 3 bases, with 11 bases between. The germline CDR1 and CDR2 sequences are MNHEY and SMNVEV (reference sequence). The CDR3 loop reads CASSPHPSYEQYF. CDR3 nucleotide sequence: TGTGCCAGCAGTCCGCATCCTAGCTACGAGCAGTACTTC.

The chain couples TRBV5-1 to TRBJ2-7, with D maybe TRBD2 (6 bases). The CDR3 is 15 residues long. The ends were cut back, 0 bases at V and 1 base at J, with 11 bases in the middle. Germline CDR1 reads SGHRS; CDR2 reads YFSETQ. Written as DNA, the CDR3 is TGCGCCAGCAGCTTGGCGACGGACTATTCCTACGAGCAGTACTTC. It specifies CASSLATDYSYEQYF. The variable domain in full, completed from reference TRBV5-1 and TRBJ2-7, reads KAGVTQTPRYLIKTRGQQVTLSCSPISGHRSVSWYQQTPGQGLQFLFEYFSETQRNKGNFPGRFSGRQFSNSRSEMNVSTLELGDSALYLCASSLATDYSYEQYFGPGTRLTVT.

This chain joins TRBV4-3 and TRBJ2-6, with 7 bases matching TRBD1. The V gene's germline CDR1 is LGHNA and CDR2 YSLEER. The ends lost 3 bases at V and 1 base at J; junction bases unmatched: 9. The length of the CDR3 is 18 residues. The CDR3 DNA follows: TGCGCCAGCAGCCAGTGGACGGACAGGACATCTGGGGCCAACGTCCTGACTTTC. This codes for CASSQWTDRTSGANVLTF.

The rearrangement links TRBV14 to TRBJ2-7; the D gene is possibly TRBD1 (5 bases). Germline values: CDR1 SGHDN, CDR2 FVKESK. The CDR3 is 17 residues long. V was trimmed by 0 bases and J by 1 base, leaving 16 bases between them. CDR3: CASSQDPSDSLSYEQYF. DNA of the CDR3: TGTGCCAGCAGCCAAGATCCATCTGACAGTCTTTCCTACGAGCAGTACTTC.

This chain uses TRBV4-1 with TRBJ2-2; possibly TRBD2 for D (5 bases). The CDR3 contains 14 residues. V lost 3 bases to trimming and J lost 4 bases, with 9 bases between them. The V gene's germline CDR1 is MGHRA and CDR2 YSYEKL. The chain's CDR3 is CASSHVGSTGELFF. CDR3 nucleotides: TGCGCCAGCAGCCACGTGGGGAGCACCGGGGAGCTGTTTTTT.

The chain carries TRBV4-3 and TRBJ2-1; 7 positions match TRBD2. CDR3 length equals 16 residues. V trimming: 0 bases; J trimming: 6 bases; junction bases outside the gene matches: 8. Germline loops: CDR1 LGHNA, CDR2 YSLEER. The CDR3 here is CASSQERGSLFNEQFF. The CDR3 nucleotides are TGCGCCAGCAGCCAAGAGCGGGGGAGCTTATTCAATGAGCAGTTCTTC.

The chain combines TRBV4-1 with TRBJ1-1; 7 bases match TRBD1. Unmatched junction bases numbered 4, after V lost 0 bases and J lost 3 bases. Germline assignment: CDR1 MGHRA and CDR2 YSYEKL. The CDR3 is 15 residues long. CDR3 nucleotides: TGCGCCAGCAGCCAAGATACAGGGGTGTACACTGAAGCTTTCTTT. This codes for CASSQDTGVYTEAFF.

J is TRBJ2-5 and V is TRBV4-1; D is perhaps TRBD2 (5 bases). The J call may be faulty, since TRBJ2-7 better matches the DNA end. This CDR3 has 15 residues. CDR1 is MGHRA and CDR2 is YSYEKL in the germline V gene. CDR3 in amino acids: CASSQLDRVTSEQYF. As DNA, the CDR3 is TGCGCCAGCAGCCAACTGGATCGGGTCACTAGCGAGCAGTACTTC.

The chain uses TRBV9 and TRBJ1-5; the D is unclear. V lost 0 bases to trimming and J lost 4 bases, with 8 bases between them. The germline V gene encodes CDR1 SGDLS and CDR2 YYNGEE. The CDR3 has 14 amino acids. CDR3 in amino acids: CASSVDGGNQPQHF. Written as DNA, the CDR3 is TGTGCCAGCAGCGTAGACGGAGGTAATCAGCCCCAGCATTTT.

The chain recombines TRBV7-3 with TRBJ2-1; 9 positions match TRBD2. The germline gives CDR1 SGHTA, CDR2 FQGTGA. V was clipped by 5 bases and J by 8 bases; unmatched bases: 10. This CDR3 has 15 residues. As DNA, the CDR3 is TGTGCCAGCAGCCCGGGGACTAGCTCTAACCATGAGCAGTTCTTC. It translates to CASSPGTSSNHEQFF.

In this sample, this clone turned up once. The CDR3 DNA sequence: TGTGCCAGCAGCTTGGATCGTGGCAGATATGGCTACACCTTC. Translation: CASSLDRGRYGYTF. The chain recombines TRBV5-4 with TRBJ1-2; D call uncertain. V gave up 0 bases and J gave up 5 bases, with 11 bases separating them. CDR1 is SGHNT, CDR2 YYREEE, per germline (reference sequence). CDR3 size: 14 residues. Full variable domain (missing parts from reference TRBV5-4 and TRBJ1-2): ETGVTQSPTHLIKTRGQQVTLRCSSQSGHNTVSWYQQALGQGPQFIFQYYREEENGRGNFPPRFSGLQFPNYSSELNVNALELDDSALYLCASSLDRGRYGYTFGSGTRLTVV.

This rearrangement joins TRBV4-1 to TRBJ1-2; D unresolved. V was cut by 1 base and J by 5 bases, with 14 bases left in between. The CDR3 has 15 residues. Per the germline V gene, CDR1 is MGHRA and CDR2 is YSYEKL. The CDR3 sequence is CASSQGGDSPYGYTF. CDR3 coding DNA: TGCGCCAGCAGCCAAGGCGGGGATTCCCCTTATGGCTACACCTTC.

This chain joins TRBV4-3 and TRBJ1-4; D is perhaps TRBD1 (5 bases). This CDR3 is 15 amino acids long. Germline loops: CDR1 LGHNA, CDR2 YSLEER. The V end was cut by 0 bases, the J end by 8 bases, with 13 bases between. The CDR3 DNA reads as TGCGCCAGCAGCCAAGATCACGGAACAGGCGAAAAACTGTTTTTT. It yields the protein CASSQDHGTGEKLFF.